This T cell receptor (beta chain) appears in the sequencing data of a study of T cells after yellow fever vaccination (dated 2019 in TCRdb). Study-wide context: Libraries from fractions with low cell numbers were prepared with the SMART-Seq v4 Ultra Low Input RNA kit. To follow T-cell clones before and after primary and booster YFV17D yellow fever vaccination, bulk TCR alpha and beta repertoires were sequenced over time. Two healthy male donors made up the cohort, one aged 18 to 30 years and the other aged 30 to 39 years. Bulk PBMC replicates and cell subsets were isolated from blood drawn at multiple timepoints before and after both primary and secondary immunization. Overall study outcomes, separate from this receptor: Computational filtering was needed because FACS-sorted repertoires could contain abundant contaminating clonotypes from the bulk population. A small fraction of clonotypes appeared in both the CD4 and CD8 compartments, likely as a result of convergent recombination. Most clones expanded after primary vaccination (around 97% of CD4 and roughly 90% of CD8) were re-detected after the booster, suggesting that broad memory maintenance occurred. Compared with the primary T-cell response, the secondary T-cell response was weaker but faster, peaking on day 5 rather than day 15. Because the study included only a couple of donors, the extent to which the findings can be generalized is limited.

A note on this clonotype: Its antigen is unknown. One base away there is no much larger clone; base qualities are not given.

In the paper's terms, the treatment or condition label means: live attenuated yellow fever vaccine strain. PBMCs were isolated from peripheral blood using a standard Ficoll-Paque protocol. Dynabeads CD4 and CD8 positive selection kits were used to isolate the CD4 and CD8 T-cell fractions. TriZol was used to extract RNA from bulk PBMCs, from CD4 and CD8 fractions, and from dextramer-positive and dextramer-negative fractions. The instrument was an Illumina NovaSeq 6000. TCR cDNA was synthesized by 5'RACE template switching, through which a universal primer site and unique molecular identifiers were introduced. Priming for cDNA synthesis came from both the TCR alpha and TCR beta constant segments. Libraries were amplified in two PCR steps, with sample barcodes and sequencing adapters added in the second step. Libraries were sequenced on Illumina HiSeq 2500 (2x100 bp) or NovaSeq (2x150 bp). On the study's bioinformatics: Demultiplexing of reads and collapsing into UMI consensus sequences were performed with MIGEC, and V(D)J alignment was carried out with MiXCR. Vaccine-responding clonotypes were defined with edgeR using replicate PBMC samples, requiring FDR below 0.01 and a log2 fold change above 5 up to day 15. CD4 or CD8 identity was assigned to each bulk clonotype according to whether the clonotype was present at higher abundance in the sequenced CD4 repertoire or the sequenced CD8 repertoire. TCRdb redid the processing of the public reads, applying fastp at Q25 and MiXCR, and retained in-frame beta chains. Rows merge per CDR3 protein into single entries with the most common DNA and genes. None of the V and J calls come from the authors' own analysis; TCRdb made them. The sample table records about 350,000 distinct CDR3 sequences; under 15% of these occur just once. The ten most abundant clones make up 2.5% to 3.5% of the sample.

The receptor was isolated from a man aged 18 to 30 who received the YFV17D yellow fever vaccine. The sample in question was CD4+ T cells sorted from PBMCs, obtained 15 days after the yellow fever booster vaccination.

The DNA is as follows: TGTGCCAGCAGTTTAGGGGCAGGGAGAGGGGGCTACACCTTC. Its protein product is CASSLGAGRGGYTF. Recombination linked TRBV12-3 or TRBV12-4 to TRBJ1-2; the best D guess is TRBD1, with 5 bases matching. The junction shows trimming of 1 base on V and 8 bases on J, plus 14 bases between the germline ends. There are 14 amino acids in the CDR3, from cysteine to phenylalanine inclusive. Only the CDR3 DNA stays, 42 bases, in frame from base 1.